The clone carrying this T cell receptor beta chain showed up just once. CDR1 and CDR2 (germline): SGHRS, YFSETQ. CDR3 size: 17 residues. V lost 3 bases to trimming and J lost 0 bases; unmatched junction nucleotides: 6. The sample is drawn from a study of blood T cell repertoires in COVID-19. Study context: Acute and convalescent COVID-19 specimens originated in the United States, Italy and Spain. The cDNA or gDNA used as material had been derived from T cells, B-cell-depleted T cells, or PBMCs.

As processed by the authors: Reference gene primer amplification gave nucleated cell count estimates. Data came from immunoSEQ multiplex PCR; TCRdb stores just in-frame clones and leaves some out. The DNA was the basis for D and trimming; V, J and clone size are from that table. The sample lists approximately 71,000 clones, 70% to 90% seen once, with 3.5% to 5% in the top ten. The sequenced sample was peripheral blood. This chain joins TRBV5-1 and TRBJ2-1, with 10 nucleotides matching TRBD2. This clonotype was obtained from a man aged 45 to 65 with acute or convalescent COVID-19. This CDR3 reads CASSSTSGTNSYNEQFF. CDR3 bases: TGCGCCAGCAGCTCAACTAGCGGGACCAACTCCTACAATGAGCAGTTCTTC.